These 29 T cell receptor beta chains came from one sample sequenced in a study of cytomegalovirus exposure and HLA in healthy donors listed by TCRdb under 2017. The library was obtained by the immunoSEQ multiplex PCR assay. A mixture of 60 forward primers for TCR Vbeta segments and 13 reverse primers for TCR Jbeta segments was used in the multiplex PCR. Entries here come from immuneACCESS through TCRdb and include only in-frame sequences with V and J called. Some clones fail to appear in such tables; in the studies checked, an unresolved V gene covers under half of the shortfall, and the cause of the remainder is unknown. The sample yields 75,000 to 100,000 clones; approximately 80% were counted once. The ten largest clones take up more than 3% of the sample. What was sequenced was PBMCs. The origin of the receptors is a man between 35 and 55 years old in good health and CMV-seronegative.

This clone turned up a few times. This chain connects TRBV5-1 to TRBJ1-3, with 7 bases aligning to TRBD1. J gave up 2 bases and V 3 bases, and 5 bases lay outside the gene matches. Germline V lookup: CDR1 SGHRS, CDR2 YFSETQ. CDR3 size: 15 residues. The CDR3 DNA reads TGCGCCAGCAGCTATGGCAGGGGGACTGGAAACACCATATATTTT. Amino acid sequence: CASSYGRGTGNTIYF.

The V and J genes are TRBV28 and TRBJ1-6; 7 bases are shared with TRBD1. CDR1 is MDHEN and CDR2 is SYDVKM in the germline V gene. CDR3 length: 16 amino acids. The V gene end was trimmed by 6 bases and the J gene end by 7 bases; junction bases not matched to a gene: 12. The CDR3, as DNA: TGTGCCAGCAGGCCTACAGGGGCTTCAGGGAATTCACCCCTCCACTTT. Translation gives CASRPTGASGNSPLHF.

The CDR3, as DNA: TGTGCCAGCAGCCTAGCGGGCACCTACGAGCAGTACTTC. Translated: CASSLAGTYEQYF. The rearrangement uses TRBV5-4 and TRBJ2-5, with 8 bases fitting TRBD2. The DNA end is a closer match to TRBJ2-7, so the J assignment may be wrong. This CDR3 spans 13 amino acids. In germline, CDR1 is SGHNT, CDR2 YYREEE (reference sequence).

The chain combines TRBV19 with TRBJ1-5; tentatively, D is TRBD1 (5 bases). The CDR3 spans 13 residues. From germline, CDR1 is LNHDA and CDR2 SQIVND (reference sequence). V was shortened by 3 bases and J by 4 bases, with 7 bases between the two germline ends. CDR3 sequence reads: CASSMNRNQPQHF. CDR3 DNA: TGTGCCAGTAGTATGAACAGGAATCAGCCCCAGCATTTT.

This chain joins TRBV5-6 and TRBJ1-2; tentative D call: TRBD1 (6 bases). Trimming stripped 5 bases from V and 7 bases from J, with 18 bases between. This CDR3 spans 14 amino acids. Germline lookup yields CDR1 SGHDT and CDR2 YYEEEE. The chain's CDR3 is CASRRAGGPGGYTF. CDR3 DNA: TGTGCCAGCAGAAGGGCGGGGGGGCCGGGTGGCTACACCTTC.

The V and J genes are TRBV5-1 and TRBJ2-5; a possible D gene is TRBD2 (5 bases). The J call may be wrong; the DNA end is better matched by TRBJ2-7. The CDR3 extends over 15 amino acids. In germline, CDR1 is SGHRS, CDR2 YFSETQ. DNA for the CDR3: TGCGCCAGCCCGACACGAGGGTCGAAGGACTACGAGCAGTACTTC. It codes for CASPTRGSKDYEQYF.

The chain is built from TRBV28 and TRBJ1-6; no clear D gene. CDR1 MDHEN and CDR2 SYDVKM come from the germline V gene. V lost 6 bases and J lost 7, with 19 bases in between. The CDR3 extends over 16 amino acids. The CDR3 is CASSRPFGVGNSPLHF. The CDR3 region has the DNA TGTGCCAGCAGCCGCCCCTTCGGGGTGGGGAATTCACCCCTCCACTTT.

The chain carries TRBV7-9 and TRBJ2-2; 7 bases are shared with TRBD2. The CDR3 covers 17 residues. The V segment lost 1 base and the J segment 1 base; nucleotides outside the gene matches: 6. From germline, CDR1 is SEHNR and CDR2 FQNEAQ (reference sequence). CDR3 DNA: TGTGCCAGCAGCTTAGAGGGTTCTAGCGGGAACACCGGGGAGCTGTTTTTT. This codes for CASSLEGSSGNTGELFF.

The gene calls are TRBV7-9 and TRBJ1-2, with 7 bases matching TRBD1. Germline CDR1 SEHNR, CDR2 FQNEAQ (reference sequence). After removal of 4 bases from V and 3 bases from J, the junction contained 8 bases not matched to a gene. The CDR3 has 15 amino acids. CDR3 residues: CASSSGTVLYYGYTF. The CDR3 DNA sequence: TGTGCCAGCAGCTCAGGGACAGTCCTCTACTATGGCTACACCTTC.

The chain has TRBV2 and TRBJ2-1; no definite D call. Germline V gene lookup returns CDR1 SNHLY and CDR2 FYNNEI. The CDR3 loop spans 14 amino acids. V was pared by 6 bases and J by 6 bases, with 15 bases between. The CDR3 here is CASRRSGGGNEQFF. CDR3 DNA sequence: TGTGCCAGCAGGAGGAGTGGTGGTGGCAATGAGCAGTTCTTC. The complete variable domain, with remaining parts taken from reference TRBV2 and TRBJ2-1, reads EPEVTQTPSHQVTQMGQEVILRCVPISNHLYFYWYRQILGQKVEFLVSFYNNEISEKSEIFDDQFSVERPDGSNFTLKIRSTKLEDSAMYFCASRRSGGGNEQFFGPGTRLTVL.

V and J are TRBV5-1 and TRBJ1-1; 9 positions agree with TRBD1. CDR1 and CDR2 from the germline V gene are SGHRS and YFSETQ. The CDR3 length is 16 residues. J gave up 3 bases and V 4 bases, and 10 bases lay outside the gene matches. The CDR3 protein is CASSGDRAPIHTEAFF. The CDR3 bases are TGCGCCAGCAGCGGGGACAGGGCGCCTATTCACACTGAAGCTTTCTTT. The whole variable domain, filled in from reference TRBV5-1 and TRBJ1-1, reads KAGVTQTPRYLIKTRGQQVTLSCSPISGHRSVSWYQQTPGQGLQFLFEYFSETQRNKGNFPGRFSGRQFSNSRSEMNVSTLELGDSALYLCASSGDRAPIHTEAFFGQGTRLTVV.

This chain connects TRBV5-1 to TRBJ2-2; 7 nucleotides align to TRBD2. The CDR3 has 18 residues. Germline V gene sequence: CDR1 SGHRS, CDR2 YFSETQ. The ends lost 4 bases at V and 2 bases at J; junction bases unmatched: 14. As DNA, the CDR3 is TGCGCCAGCAGCCCCTACGACCTCGCTAGCGGTAACACCGGGGAGCTGTTTTTT. This gives the protein CASSPYDLASGNTGELFF.

The chain has TRBV5-3 and TRBJ2-4; 9 positions agree with TRBD1. TRBV5-3 is filed as an ORF, its function uncertain. The trim removed 9 bases at V and 6 bases at J, leaving 7 bases unmatched. The CDR3 length is 13 residues. DNA for the CDR3: TGTGCCAAAAAACAGGGGGCTACAAACATTCAGTACTTC. It translates to CAKKQGATNIQYF.

This sequence joins TRBV7-6 and TRBJ2-7, with 9 bases identical to TRBD2. Germline lookup yields CDR1 SGHVS and CDR2 FNYEAQ. The CDR3 sequence is 15 residues long. The V segment lost 5 bases and the J segment 3 bases; nucleotides outside the gene matches: 8. In DNA form, the CDR3 reads TGTGCCAGCAGCCCAAGCGGGGGGACTCACTACGAGCAGTACTTC. This gives the protein CASSPSGGTHYEQYF. Combining the CDR3 with reference TRBV7-6 and TRBJ2-7 gives the whole variable domain GAGVSQSPRYKVTKRGQDVALRCDPISGHVSLYWYRQALGQGPEFLTYFNYEAQQDKSGLPNDRFSAERPEGSISTLTIQRTEQRDSAMYRCASSPSGGTHYEQYFGPGTRLTVT.

J is TRBJ1-5 and V is TRBV2; D not certain. V was clipped by 7 bases and J by 1 base, with 11 bases between them. Germline values: CDR1 SNHLY, CDR2 FYNNEI. The CDR3 has 14 amino acids. The CDR3 reads CASTREQSNQPQHF. The CDR3 DNA sequence: TGTGCCAGCACGAGGGAACAGAGCAATCAGCCCCAGCATTTT.

This chain links TRBV5-1 with TRBJ2-1, with a possible D match to TRBD1 (6 bases). The CDR3 loop spans 14 amino acids. Germline values: CDR1 SGHRS, CDR2 YFSETQ. The V gene lost 2 bases and the J gene lost 2 bases, with 8 bases spanning the gap. The CDR3, as DNA: TGCGCCAGCAGCTTCGGGACAACCTACAATGAGCAGTTCTTC. Protein product: CASSFGTTYNEQFF.

CDR3 sequence: CASSKQGTNEKLFF. In nucleotides, the CDR3 is TGTGCCAGCAGTAAACAGGGAACTAATGAAAAACTGTTTTTT. The chain combines TRBV7-6 with TRBJ1-4; TRBD1 might be the D (6 bases). Between the trimmed V and J ends, which lost 6 bases and 1 base, there was a span of 9 bases. CDR3 length: 14 residues. From germline, CDR1 is SGHVS and CDR2 FNYEAQ.

The genes are TRBV7-8 and TRBJ2-1, with 9 nucleotides matching TRBD2. The CDR3 loop spans 16 amino acids. The V gene's germline CDR1 is SGHVS and CDR2 FQNEAQ. J gave up 9 bases and V 5 bases, and 14 bases lay outside the gene matches. The CDR3 DNA reads TGTGCCAGCAGCCAAAAACCCGCGGGAGGGCCCAGTGAGCAGTTCTTC. It yields the protein CASSQKPAGGPSEQFF.

V and J are TRBV5-1 and TRBJ2-2; D is unclear. Trimming took 0 bases from V and 4 from J, leaving 10 bases between them. The CDR3 totals 15 residues. CDR1 and CDR2 from the germline V gene are SGHRS and YFSETQ. The CDR3 DNA follows: TGCGCCAGCAGCTTGGGACACCCGAGCACCGGGGAGCTGTTTTTT. It encodes CASSLGHPSTGELFF.

The gene calls are TRBV28 and TRBJ1-2; the match to TRBD1 covers 7 bases. Germline CDR1 and CDR2: MDHEN and SYDVKM. J gave up 11 bases and V 4 bases, and 7 bases lay outside the gene matches. The CDR3 runs to 12 residues. The CDR3 reads CASSSGTALYTF. In DNA, the CDR3 is TGTGCCAGCAGTTCAGGGACAGCCCTATACACCTTC.

This rearrangement joins TRBV20-1 to TRBJ1-3; D is undetermined. The CDR3 consists of 11 residues. With 2 bases removed from V and 7 bases from J, the gap between germline ends came to 6 bases. Germline CDR1 reads DFQATT; CDR2 reads SNEGSKA (reference sequence). The CDR3 loop reads CSARTGNTIYF. The CDR3, as DNA: TGCAGTGCTAGAACCGGGAACACCATATATTTT.

The V and J genes are TRBV9 and TRBJ2-7; 7 positions agree with TRBD1. The CDR3 covers 14 residues. Losses at the gene ends were 3 bases for V and 3 bases for J; bases not matched to a gene: 6. In germline, CDR1 is SGDLS, CDR2 YYNGEE. CDR3 loop: CASSATGDVYEQYF. CDR3 sequence (DNA): TGTGCCAGCAGCGCCACAGGGGATGTCTACGAGCAGTACTTC.

The V call is TRBV6-5, the J call TRBJ1-2; D remains ambiguous. V dropped 0 bases and J dropped 4 bases, with 12 bases sitting between them. Looked up from germline, CDR1 is MNHEY and CDR2 is SVGAGI. CDR3 length: 15 residues. CDR3 amino acids: CASSYSEGLRYGYTF. The DNA for the CDR3 is TGTGCCAGCAGTTACTCCGAGGGCCTCCGCTATGGCTACACCTTC.

The chain has TRBV5-4 and TRBJ2-6; 10 bases are shared with TRBD1. The CDR3 is 19 residues long. Losses at the gene ends were 0 bases for V and 1 base for J; bases not matched to a gene: 7. Germline CDR1 reads SGHNT; CDR2 reads YYREEE (reference sequence). CDR3 loop: CASSLGFGQGGSGANVLTF. Written as DNA, the CDR3 is TGTGCCAGCAGCTTGGGTTTCGGACAGGGGGGGTCTGGGGCCAACGTCCTGACTTTC.

V usage is TRBV29-1 and J usage is TRBJ1-5; 9 positions agree with TRBD1. Losses at the gene ends were 6 bases for V and 6 bases for J; bases not matched to a gene: 6. There are 13 residues in the CDR3. Germline values: CDR1 SQVTM, CDR2 ANQGSEA. The CDR3 DNA sequence: TGCAGCGTCCGACAGGGGGATAGTCAGCCCCAGCATTTT. Protein product: CSVRQGDSQPQHF.

The chain joins TRBV29-1 to TRBJ2-5; a possible D gene is TRBD2 (7 bases). V was pared by 7 bases and J by 4 bases, with 19 bases between. Germline CDR1 reads SQVTM; CDR2 reads ANQGSEA. This CDR3 spans 14 amino acids. In nucleotides, the CDR3 is TGCAGCGCCGGGGGGCTAGCGCAGGGAGAGACCCAGTACTTC. It encodes CSAGGLAQGETQYF.

V usage is TRBV28 and J usage is TRBJ1-1; TRBD1 aligns across 8 bases. CDR1 and CDR2 (germline): MDHEN, SYDVKM. V was pared by 6 bases and J by 1 base, with 1 base of the junction left unmatched. The CDR3 length is 13 residues. CDR3 loop: CASRTGGNTEAFF. Here the CDR3 DNA reads TGTGCCAGCAGAACAGGGGGGAACACTGAAGCTTTCTTT.

The chain employs TRBV6-5 and TRBJ1-6; D ambiguous. Germline CDR1 MNHEY, CDR2 SVGAGI. V was shortened by 7 bases and J by 0 bases, with 10 bases between the two germline ends. CDR3 size: 15 residues. CDR3 amino acids: CASTDGDSYNSPLHF. The CDR3 coding sequence is TGTGCCAGCACCGACGGAGACTCCTATAATTCACCCCTCCACTTT.

The chain combines TRBV30 with TRBJ1-1; 9 positions agree with TRBD1. Germline CDR1 is GTSNPN and CDR2 is SVGIG (reference sequence). The V segment lost 4 bases and the J segment 4 bases; nucleotides outside the gene matches: 7. The CDR3 is made up of 14 amino acids. CDR3 loop: CAWKVQGAFTEAFF. The CDR3 DNA reads as TGTGCCTGGAAAGTACAGGGGGCGTTCACTGAAGCTTTCTTT.